This T cell receptor (beta chain) was documented in a study of CD8 T cells in Susac syndrome. Germline V gives CDR1 SGHRS, CDR2 YFSETQ. V was clipped by 4 bases and J by 4 bases, with 20 bases between them. The CDR3 extends over 16 amino acids. RNA was extracted with the RNeasy kit, and a quantity of 0.5 to 1 ug was reverse transcribed using random hexamers. TCRdb reprocessed the immunoSEQ multiplex PCR reads with MiXCR, giving one entry per CDR3 protein. The sample comprises 65,000 to 90,000 distinct CDR3 sequences, approximately 94% of which are singletons, and 0.3% to 0.45% rests with the top ten. This clonotype showed up just once.

The rearrangement links TRBV5-1 to TRBJ1-2, with D hard to call. The sequencing sample was made of CD8+ T cells from PBMCs. The sequence came from a human donor with multiple sclerosis. The CDR3 loop is CASSPAALENFYGYTF. The CDR3 DNA is TGCGCCAGCAGCCCTGCGGCCTTGGAGAACTTCTATGGCTACACCTTC.